The 6 T cell receptor beta chains listed next were all sequenced from one sample in a study of shared clonotypes between healthy human individuals. Assay used: immunoSEQ multiplex PCR; TCRdb lists only in-frame clones, some missing. Of about 2.3 million clones listed, approximately 93% are singletons. The sample was naive CD4+ T cells from PBMCs. Specified subset: CD45RA+ positively selected. The receptors shown here come from a man younger than 30 in good health. Some clones in this sample may be carry-over from other donors' samples.

The V gene is TRBV9, the J gene TRBJ2-5; D gene uncertain. This CDR3 comprises 15 residues. CDR1 and CDR2 (germline): SGDLS, YYNGEE. With 0 bases removed from V and 1 base from J, the gap between germline ends came to 10 bases. The CDR3 DNA follows: TGTGCCAGCAGCGTAGATGCACTCACCCAAGAGACCCAGTACTTC. Encoded protein: CASSVDALTQETQYF.

This sequence joins TRBV10-2 and TRBJ2-7; TRBD1 is a possible D gene (6 bases). Per the germline V gene, CDR1 is WSHSY and CDR2 is SAAADI. The CDR3 sequence is 14 residues long. Deletions cut 10 bases from V and 4 bases from J, with 20 bases between. CDR3 coding DNA: TGCGCCACTTGGAACCGGGACACCGATTACGAGCAGTACTTC. Residues: CATWNRDTDYEQYF.

Note on this clone: Other DNA sequences from this sample encode an identical CDR3 as well. The chain uses TRBV28 and TRBJ1-5, with 8 bases matching TRBD1. Germline V gene sequence: CDR1 MDHEN, CDR2 SYDVKM. The trim removed 5 bases at V and 7 bases at J, leaving 7 bases unmatched. The CDR3 loop spans 14 amino acids. The CDR3 here is CASSPDRVRQPQHF. As DNA, the CDR3 is TGTGCCAGCAGTCCGGACAGGGTACGGCAGCCCCAGCATTTT.

The rearrangement links TRBV11-2 to TRBJ1-2, with D possibly matching TRBD1 (6 bases). There are 15 residues in the CDR3. V was cut by 5 bases and J by 5 bases, with 18 bases left in between. Germline V gives CDR1 SGHAT, CDR2 FQNNGV. As DNA, the CDR3 is TGTGCCAGCAGCCCTCCCCAGGGGAGAACTTATGGCTACACCTTC. It encodes CASSPPQGRTYGYTF.

The chain employs TRBV5-1 and TRBJ1-1; tentative D call: TRBD1 (6 bases). V was trimmed by 4 bases and J by 4 bases, leaving 20 bases between them. The germline gives CDR1 SGHRS, CDR2 YFSETQ. The CDR3 covers 16 residues. DNA of the CDR3: TGCGCCAGCAGCGAGGGTTCGACAGGAAAACTCACTGAAGCTTTCTTT. It encodes CASSEGSTGKLTEAFF.

This chain uses TRBV5-1 with TRBJ2-1; TRBD1 matches 10 bases. CDR3 length: 14 residues. Germline CDR1 and CDR2: SGHRS and YFSETQ. V shed 4 bases and J 9 bases; nucleotides not matched to a gene: 7. CDR3 loop: CASSQDRGLAEQFF. CDR3 nucleotides: TGCGCCAGCAGCCAAGACAGGGGGCTTGCTGAGCAGTTCTTC.